This T cell receptor (beta chain) appears in the sequencing data of a study of shared T cell receptors in the human thymus. Using immunoSEQ multiplex PCR, the repertoire was profiled, and TCRdb retains in-frame clones only, with some absent. In the table there are hundreds of thousands of clones, around 93% of which are singletons. The receptor's source is a human donor. What was sequenced was thymocytes.

The CDR3 sequence is CASSQDHQGRRRQPQHF. CDR3 nucleotides: TGTGCCAGCAGCCAAGATCACCAGGGGAGGAGGCGTCAGCCCCAGCATTTT. The rearrangement joins TRBV4-2 to TRBJ1-5; perhaps TRBD1 as D (6 bases). V lost 0 bases and J lost 6, with 18 bases in between. There are 17 residues in the CDR3. From germline, CDR1 is LGHNA and CDR2 YNFKEQ.